This passage covers 17 T cell receptor beta chains from one sample sequenced in a study of response to subunit inactivated influenza vaccine (dated by TCRdb to the late 2010s). The method was RT-PCR. Instrument used: Illumina HiSeq 2500. Using fastp at Q25 and MiXCR, TCRdb reprocessed the public reads and kept productive beta chains. Each entry merges the rows of one CDR3 protein and shows their most common DNA and genes. The table for this sample lists around 750,000 distinct CDR3 sequences; around 20% of them were counted only once. The top ten clonotypes cover more than 8.5% of the sample. The sequenced sample was PBMCs from blood, obtained about 5 days after vaccination. The receptors derive from a man aged 50 to 60 who received an inactivated influenza vaccine. Donor details come from another sample of the same person, matched by shared clones.

The rearrangement links TRBV11-2 to TRBJ2-1; TRBD2 might be the D (7 bases). CDR1 and CDR2 (germline): SGHAT, FQNNGV. Trimming took off 3 bases at V and 4 bases at J, with 13 bases between the two ends. This CDR3 contains 15 residues. This CDR3 is CASSFPGGLYNEQFF. CDR3 DNA: TGTGCCAGCAGCTTCCCGGGGGGCCTATACAATGAGCAGTTCTTC.

The chain links TRBV5-1 to TRBJ1-3; the D gene is possibly TRBD1 (5 bases). Between the trimmed V and J ends, which lost 0 bases and 0 bases, there was a span of 10 bases. Germline CDR1 is SGHRS and CDR2 is YFSETQ. The CDR3 length is 16 residues. The chain's CDR3 is CASSLVPGRSGNTIYF. The CDR3 DNA follows: TGCGCCAGCAGCTTGGTCCCGGGGCGCTCTGGAAACACCATATATTTT. The complete variable domain, with remaining parts taken from reference TRBV5-1 and TRBJ1-3, reads KAGVTQTPRYLIKTRGQQVTLSCSPISGHRSVSWYQQTPGQGLQFLFEYFSETQRNKGNFPGRFSGRQFSNSRSEMNVSTLELGDSALYLCASSLVPGRSGNTIYFGEGSWLTVV.

This chain links TRBV10-3 with TRBJ1-3; 8 positions agree with TRBD1. V gave up 8 bases and J gave up 5 bases; unmatched junction bases: 14. In germline, CDR1 is ENHRY, CDR2 SYGVKD. This CDR3 region has 16 residues. CDR3 sequence: CAIRGQGAPNRNTIYF. For the CDR3, the DNA is TGTGCCATCCGAGGACAGGGAGCTCCTAATCGAAACACCATATATTTT.

The chain has TRBV4-3 and TRBJ2-1, with 9 bases matching TRBD2. The J segment lost 5 bases and the V segment lost 2 bases, leaving 7 bases of the junction unmatched. Germline values: CDR1 LGHNA, CDR2 YSLEER. The CDR3 sequence is 16 residues long. The chain's CDR3 is CASSQKASGINNEQFF. Written as DNA, the CDR3 is TGCGCCAGCAGCCAAAAGGCTAGCGGGATAAACAATGAGCAGTTCTTC.

This clonotype was detected a few times. The chain links TRBV7-2 to TRBJ2-3; TRBD1 agrees at 12 bases. CDR3 length: 15 residues. Germline trimming cut 5 bases from V and 5 bases from J; bases unmatched to any gene: 5. From germline, CDR1 is SGHTA and CDR2 FQGNSA. Here the CDR3 DNA reads TGTGCCAGCAGCCAGTGGGACAGGGGGCAAGATACGCAGTATTTT. It specifies CASSQWDRGQDTQYF.

Ten or more counts support this clonotype. The chain has TRBV20-1 and TRBJ2-7, with 7 nucleotides matching TRBD2. V trimming: 1 base; J trimming: 0 bases; junction bases outside the gene matches: 0. The germline CDR1 and CDR2 sequences are DFQATT and SNEGSKA (reference sequence). This CDR3 contains 13 residues. The CDR3, as DNA: TGCAGTGCTAGAGGGGACTACTCCTACGAGCAGTACTTC. Its translation is CSARGDYSYEQYF.

This chain uses TRBV4-1 with TRBJ2-7, with D possibly matching TRBD1 (6 bases). The CDR3 contains 15 residues. V lost 2 bases to trimming and J lost 4 bases, with 15 bases between them. Germline CDR1 and CDR2: MGHRA and YSYEKL. The CDR3, as DNA: TGCGCCAGCAGCCAAACAGGGTCGAATCAATACGAGCAGTACTTC. This gives the protein CASSQTGSNQYEQYF.

V and J are TRBV4-3 and TRBJ2-1, with 7 bases matching TRBD1. From germline, CDR1 is LGHNA and CDR2 YSLEER. The CDR3 runs to 15 residues. After removal of 1 base from V and 4 bases from J, the junction contained 4 bases not matched to a gene. CDR3 sequence (DNA): TGCGCCAGCAGCCAAGGGGACAGAGAATACAATGAGCAGTTCTTC. Its protein is CASSQGDREYNEQFF.

There are a few counts of this clonotype. The chain uses TRBV20-1 and TRBJ2-7; D possibly matches TRBD1 or TRBD2 (5 bases each). CDR3 length: 13 amino acids. Trimming took 5 bases from V and 6 from J, leaving 17 bases between them. Germline V CDR1 and CDR2: DFQATT, SNEGSKA (reference sequence). CDR3 DNA sequence: TGCAGTGCTTCGCACCTTCTCGGGGCCGAGCAGTACTTC. Translating gives CSASHLLGAEQYF.

The rearrangement uses TRBV6-2 or TRBV6-3 and TRBJ2-7; D remains unclear. The V gene lost 10 bases and the J gene lost 4 bases, with 17 bases spanning the gap. The CDR3 is 13 amino acids. CDR1 is MNHEY and CDR2 is SVGEGT in the germline V gene. CDR3 protein: CANTRPSRYEQYF. The CDR3 region has the DNA TGTGCCAACACAAGACCCAGCAGGTACGAGCAGTACTTC.

The rearrangement joins TRBV10-3 to TRBJ2-4, with D maybe TRBD1 (6 bases). V lost 5 bases to trimming and J lost 1 base, with 9 bases between them. Germline V gene lookup returns CDR1 ENHRY and CDR2 SYGVKD. This CDR3 spans 14 amino acids. For the CDR3, the DNA is TGTGCCATCAGTAAGGGGGAGGCCAAAAACATTCAGTACTTC. This gives the protein CAISKGEAKNIQYF.

This clonotype was seen a handful of times. The V call is TRBV3-1, the J call TRBJ1-1; a possible D gene is TRBD1 (5 bases). Trimming stripped 1 base from V and 8 bases from J, with 8 bases between. The CDR3 contains 12 residues. Germline CDR1 and CDR2: LGHDT and YNNKEL (reference sequence). In nucleotides, the CDR3 is TGTGCCAGCAGCCAAGGGACACTCGAAGCTTTCTTT. The encoded protein is CASSQGTLEAFF.

This clonotype has more than one count but fewer than ten. The chain is built from TRBV6-1 and TRBJ2-5; 11 bases match TRBD2. This CDR3 is 18 amino acids long. The germline gives CDR1 MNHNS, CDR2 SASEGT. The junction had 13 bases not matched to a gene; V was cut back by 6 bases and J by 1 base. The CDR3 region is CASSRLAGGLQSQETQYF. The CDR3 DNA follows: TGTGCCAGCAGCCGCCTAGCGGGGGGACTCCAATCCCAAGAGACCCAGTACTTC.

The chain is built from TRBV20-1 and TRBJ1-1; D is perhaps TRBD1 (5 bases). V was shortened by 6 bases and J by 1 base, with 12 bases between the two germline ends. Germline V gives CDR1 DFQATT, CDR2 SNEGSKA (reference sequence). The CDR3 has 13 amino acids. CDR3 amino acids: CSAFRDSNTEAFF. The CDR3 DNA sequence: TGCAGTGCCTTCCGGGACTCGAACACTGAAGCTTTCTTT.

This clonotype was counted a few times. The chain joins TRBV11-2 to TRBJ2-5; TRBD1 matches at 9 bases. CDR3 length: 16 amino acids. The germline V gene has CDR1 SGHAT and CDR2 FQNNGV. The V gene end was trimmed by 4 bases and the J gene end by 4 bases; junction bases not matched to a gene: 10. Here the CDR3 reads CASSYRLTGGIETQYF. DNA of the CDR3: TGTGCCAGCAGCTACCGACTGACAGGGGGTATAGAGACCCAGTACTTC.

The rearrangement uses TRBV7-2 and TRBJ2-7; perhaps TRBD1 as D (5 bases). The V end lost 1 base, the J end lost 1 base, and 11 bases lay between the germline ends. CDR3 size: 15 residues. The germline V gene encodes CDR1 SGHTA and CDR2 FQGNSA. The CDR3 DNA reads TGTGCCAGCAGCTTAGGGCCCCAGGGATCCTACGAGCAGTACTTC. Translating gives CASSLGPQGSYEQYF.

The gene calls are TRBV11-2 and TRBJ2-7; D remains unclear. From germline, CDR1 is SGHAT and CDR2 FQNNGV. The germline V and J ends were trimmed by 5 bases and 2 bases, with 10 bases remaining between them. The CDR3 has 13 residues. The CDR3 sequence: CASSPRLAYEQYF. The DNA for the CDR3 is TGTGCCAGCAGCCCCAGACTCGCCTACGAGCAGTACTTC.